What follows is one T cell receptor (beta chain) and its context. Its antigen remains unidentified. No base quality values were provided; no much bigger clone lies one nucleotide off. Systemically healthy Caucasian individuals from Russia, over 30 in total and aged about 6 to 100 years, were included as donors. Each donor gave about 9.2 milliliters of peripheral blood, drawn into EDTA-treated Vacutainer tubes. PBMCs were isolated by Ficoll-Paque density-gradient centrifugation, with at least 6 million obtained per sample. Trizol reagent was used to extract total RNA from the PBMCs, yielding at least 5.5 micrograms per sample. Naive CD45RAhigh/CD27high T cell percentages were measured by flow cytometry on a PBMC aliquot from every donor. The germline ends are 16 bases apart after V is trimmed by 1 base and J by 7 bases. CDR1 and CDR2, looked up from the germline V gene (reference sequence), are LNHDA and SQIVND. From the cysteine through the phenylalanine, the CDR3 covers 16 amino acids. This entry keeps only the CDR3 DNA: 48 bases, framed from base 1.

This entry comes from a study of blood T cells in healthy people across ages (dated by TCRdb to 2013 to 2016). About the study as a whole: In model experiments, template switching captured about one uniquely barcoded TCR beta cDNA molecule for every two T cells. To avoid experimental bias, donors of different ages were randomly spread across the sequencing lanes. The donors were divided into four age groups: young (average around 16 years), middle-aged (about 39), aged (approximately 62) and long-lived (nearly 85). To track age-related changes in TCR beta repertoire diversity, the study relied on deep sequencing normalized with unique cDNA molecular identifiers. For two donors (one aged 18 to 30 and one aged 80 or older), the study analyzed two additional independent replicas of 1 million unique cDNA reads from the same blood draw.

The paper's findings and limits, for the study overall: Compared with the aged group, the long-lived group had more naive CD4+ T cells, fewer expanded clones and increased TCR diversity, a pattern suggesting age selection. Estimates of total diversity based on one million sequenced T cells were regarded as lower bounds and as underestimates. Donor CMV infection status was unknown, potentially confounding age-related changes in expanded clonotypes. Since profiling was done on bulk unsorted PBMCs, naive and antigen-experienced compartments could not be conclusively compared. Observed TCR beta diversity per million T cells fell roughly linearly with age, and a significant reduction was already apparent by age around 39. Observed TCR beta diversity correlated strongly with the percentage of naive T cells measured by flow cytometry.

To prepare the library, 5' RACE was applied. Sequencing relied on an Illumina HiSeq 2500. A second PCR of roughly 6 to 11 cycles was performed with a sample-barcoded 5' primer and a J-beta primer mix. A unique molecular identifier was introduced onto each TCR beta cDNA molecule by a template-switch 5' adaptor carrying 12 random nucleotides. Each sample yielded at least 3 million CDR3-containing paired-end reads. First-strand cDNA was synthesized from all RNA with the Mint cDNA synthesis kit, primed by a TRBC-specific oligonucleotide. Following uracil-DNA glycosylase treatment, a first 18-cycle PCR with universal primers M1SS and BC2_uni_R was performed on all cDNA. In the original analysis: For normalization, 1 million high-quality reads were randomly selected from each sample, with every read carrying a distinct molecular identifier. Instead of being binned into consensus sequences, reads that shared molecular identifiers were thrown out. MiTCR, run with a Q25 quality threshold and the strictest error-elimination algorithm, handled CDR3 identification, clonotype clustering and error correction. A nonparametric unseen species model with Euler transformation was used to estimate a lower bound on total TCR beta diversity. TCRdb reanalyzed the raw reads on its own, using fastp at Q25 for trimming and MiXCR for clone calling, and kept in-frame beta chains. Every entry covers one CDR3 protein and lists the most common genes and DNA from its rows. TCRdb, not the authors, supplied the V and J calls. A total of about 1.4 million distinct CDR3 sequences appear in this sample, almost 60% of them only once. 6.5% to 8% of the sample belongs to the ten largest clones.

Sequencing was done on a sample of blood. The V gene is TRBV19 and the J gene is TRBJ1-4; TRBD1 is a weak D gene call, 5 bases matching. This sequence was found in a man in his late teens or twenties in good health. The CDR3 loop reads CASSIAGPKGSEKLFF. The sequenced DNA: TGTGCCAGTAGTATAGCGGGGCCGAAGGGGAGTGAAAAACTGTTTTTT.